This T cell receptor (beta chain) was captured by sequencing in a study of CXCR3-negative and CXCR3-positive naive CD8 T cells. The libraries of TRB cDNA were prepared using 5' RACE with UMI labels. TCRdb reprocessed the 5' RACE reads, keeping one entry per CDR3 protein, no DNA. Found here are tens of thousands of distinct CDR3 sequences; the top ten clones hold roughly 1.1%. There are 19 residues in the CDR3. Germline V lookup: CDR1 SQVTM, CDR2 ANQGSEA. The sample consisted of naive CXCR3- CD8+ T cells from blood. Regarding subset: CD45RO-CCR7+CD27+CD95- naive CD8+ T cells lacking CXCR3 (TNR3-). This sequence was found in a human donor in good health. Some clones in this sample may be carry-over from other donors' samples. This chain connects TRBV29-1 to TRBJ2-1; the TCRdb D gene call, TRBD2, has no DNA to confirm it. The CDR3 is CSVRGGGLAGSFSYNEQFF.